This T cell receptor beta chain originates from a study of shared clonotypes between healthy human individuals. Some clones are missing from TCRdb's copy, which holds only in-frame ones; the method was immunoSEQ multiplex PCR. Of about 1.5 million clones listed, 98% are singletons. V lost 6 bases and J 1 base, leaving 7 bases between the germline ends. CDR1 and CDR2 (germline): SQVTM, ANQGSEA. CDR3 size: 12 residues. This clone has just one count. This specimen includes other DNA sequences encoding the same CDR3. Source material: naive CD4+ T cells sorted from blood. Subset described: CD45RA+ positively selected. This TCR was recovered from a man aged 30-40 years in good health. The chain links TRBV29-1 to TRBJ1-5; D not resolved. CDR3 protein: CSVQDSNQPQHF. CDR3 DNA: TGCAGCGTCCAAGACAGCAATCAGCCCCAGCATTTT.